This T cell receptor beta chain was found in a study of cytomegalovirus exposure and HLA in healthy donors (dated by TCRdb to about 2017). A note on the overall study: According to an earlier analysis of around 600 of the donors, about 190 million T cells yielded some 120 million unique TCR beta sequences and approximately 300 Gb of sequence data. Every repertoire in the discovery cohort had been generated on one and the same sequencing platform. The number of typed donors differed by locus: about 620-640 for A, B, C, DRB1 and DQB1; about 520 for DQA1; about 600 for DPA1; and 400 to 480 for DPB1. Alongside the repertoire data, information on donor age, sex, ethnicity and CMV serostatus was compiled. An earlier analysis of around 540 of the donors applied high-throughput TCR beta sequencing to assess whether each TCR beta V gene segment acted as functional or pseudogenic. Among the roughly 400 genotyped donors, under 90% belonged to the genetic ancestry cluster associated with self-reported Caucasian donors. The study was designed to test whether signatures of past pathogen exposure could be identified by cataloging public T cell receptors. In a later genetic analysis, genome-wide SNP genotypes for about 60% of the 666 donors were used, and that subset was treated as a discovery cohort. Along with the approximately 700-subject first cohort, a separate validation cohort of roughly 110 different subjects was used. In a later analysis, previously published TCR beta repertoires from roughly 710 donors were re-analyzed and high-resolution HLA genotyping was added so that TCR occurrence patterns could be studied. To predict cytomegalovirus infection status, the study brought together high-throughput TCR immunosequencing, statistical association of individual TCRs with disease status, and machine learning. The study used immunosequencing to profile the T cell repertoires of 666 subjects and linked those repertoires to cytomegalovirus serostatus. The later analysis used no new phenotypic data to find candidate immune exposures, relying instead on TCR beta sequences and their occurrence across donors. HLA typing included class I and class II loci at four-digit resolution. A few DR-DQ haplotypes were treated as single units for association and clustering because of strong linkage in the cohort. An early release covering about 600 HLA-typed donors comprised 300 to 350 gigabases of sequencing data and 85 million or so unique TCR sequences. Among a few hundred genotyped donors of the cohort, an average of roughly 240,000 unique TCR beta nucleotide sequences were sequenced per donor, about a sixth of them non-productive.

About this clone itself: Its cognate antigen has yet to be identified. No much larger clone is present one base from it, and per-base qualities are unavailable.

What the work shows at the level of the full study, not this receptor alone: In a later analysis, the rate of TCR association differed among HLA loci, with DRB1 alleles having the most associated TCRs and HLA-C alleles having the fewest. A further reported finding was that TCR beta sequences accurately predicted the HLA-A and HLA-B alleles for most subjects in the first cohort. A few of the identified cytomegalovirus-associated TCR beta chains were confirmed in vitro to be specific for cytomegalovirus antigens. When HLA alleles, especially DR and DQ, strongly co-occurred, attributing TCR associations to individual alleles was difficult. In a later analysis, 16,951 TCR beta sequences were associated with specific HLA alleles at a false discovery rate of 0.05. In both the original and validation cohorts, the classifier was reported to diagnose cytomegalovirus status with high specificity and sensitivity. A later analysis reported that several top co-occurrence clusters appeared linked to parvovirus B19, influenza, CMV and Epstein-Barr virus. The authors suggested that the approach could potentially be generalized to other disease states and immunological phenotypes. The only immune exposure information available for the cohort was CMV serostatus. Across donors, most TCR sequences were observed very rarely, whereas some public TCRs were present in many individuals. Compared with equally common non-associated chains, HLA-associated TCR beta chains in a later analysis were more clonally expanded and had lower generation probabilities. Sequencing depth was assumed to be roughly uniform across donors in the presence/absence analyses, though that assumption may not hold. HLA typing was unavailable for some donors at each locus, so association tests used only the typed subset. Because counts were too low, some 16 rarely observed V segments, including chromosome 9 orphons, were excluded from the earlier analysis of fewer than 650 of the donors. In a later genetic analysis, fewer N-insertions in productive TCRs were reported among donors in an Asian-associated ancestry cluster than the approximately 710-donor mean. The study gave a list of about 160 TCR beta chains associated with cytomegalovirus. In a later genetic analysis, a missense DCLRE1C variant was associated with V-gene and J-gene trimming of TCR beta chains, and the association was replicated in an independent cohort. Linkage disequilibrium might explain the correlated functional status among segregating V segments, but an unknown experimental factor could not be ruled out. According to a later analysis, most CMV-associated TCR beta chains appeared to be HLA-restricted, and the HLA associations seemed to be driven largely by CMV exposure. The sequencing pipeline was judged likely to have produced a cluster of highly shared sequence variants as a technical artifact. In this cohort, only TCR beta chains were sequenced, and detectable features were limited by the absence of alpha or paired-chain data. Because the 87-base-pair reads could not distinguish some IMGT-functional V segments, including TRBV6-2 and TRBV6-3, those segments were excluded. Broadly in line with IMGT annotations, most TCR beta V segments showed up in productive rearrangements about 87% or about 30% of the time in an earlier analysis of 587 of the donors.

The trim is 7 bases for V and 1 base for J, with a gap of 10 bases between the germline ends. Inclusive of the bounding cysteine and phenylalanine, the CDR3 is 13 residues long. Only CDR3 DNA remains: 39 bases, in frame from the first base. Based on the germline V gene (reference sequence), the CDR1 and CDR2 sequences are LNHDA and SQIVND. In total, more than 500 healthy bone marrow donors made up the cohort. At the time of sampling, all cohort members were nominally healthy, though unrecorded immune exposures were likely present. The donor tested CMV seronegative, placing the donor among the 352 seronegative members of the cohort. A peripheral blood sample was provided by each donor, and peripheral blood mononuclear cells were used for TCR beta sequencing. Genomic DNA was extracted from the blood cell samples with the Qiagen DNeasy Blood Extraction Kit. Libraries were constructed by the immunoSEQ multiplex PCR assay. A mixture of 60 forward primers for TCR Vbeta segments and 13 reverse primers for TCR Jbeta segments was used in the multiplex PCR. The CDR3 region of rearranged TCR beta genes was amplified from genomic DNA by a multiplex PCR assay. On the Illumina HiSeq System, the amplified TCR beta libraries were sequenced as 87-base-pair reads. Per the authors' processing: Across the 500 to 700 repertoires, a later analysis counted approximately 75 million unique TCR beta chains, 9.5 million to 12 million of which were shared by at least two donors. Raw reads were error-corrected and collapsed into unique sequences by a nearest-neighbor algorithm in which closely related sequences were merged to remove PCR and sequencing errors. To assign V, D and J gene segments, CDR3 sequences were aligned to IMGT reference sequences. For a sequence to be retained, at least a six-nucleotide match to both a V gene segment and a J gene segment was required. A rearrangement was called productive if the CDR3 had no stop codons and remained in frame with V and J, and every other rearrangement was called non-productive. CDR3 was defined according to IMGT convention as the region running from the second conserved V-encoded cysteine to the conserved J-encoded phenylalanine. The earlier analysis of about 560 of the donors excluded any sequence lacking an unambiguous match to a single V gene segment. An earlier analysis of 500 to 600 of the donors classified V segments as functional when productive rearrangements were above 56.7% and as segregating when the standard deviation between donors was above 5%. A statistical classification framework was built to diagnose cytomegalovirus status from the catalog of TCR beta chain sequences. A later analysis assigned V and J genes by comparing TCR nucleotide sequences with IMGT/GENE-DB human TR gene sequences. A later analysis assigned CDR3 sequences and most-parsimonious VDJ recombination scenarios with the TCRdist pipeline. In a later analysis, each TCR beta chain was defined by its CDR3 amino acid sequence together with its V-gene family, and reads without a unique V-gene family were excluded. In a later analysis, nearly 600 highly shared, low-generation-probability nucleotide sequences were removed to address suspected cross-contamination and a sequencing artifact. In a later analysis, a clonal expansion index for each public chain was calculated from normalized within-repertoire ranks of inferred template counts. In a later analysis, generation probabilities were computed using a VDJ recombination model fitted to out-of-frame rearrangements, and the results were checked against IGoR. In a later analysis, hypergeometric tests were used to score TCR-TCR, TCR-HLA and TCR-CMV co-occurrence, with a repertoire-size bias correction applied to TCR pairs. A later analysis estimated false discovery rates by permuting HLA or CMV assignments 20 times. In a later analysis, co-occurring TCRs were grouped with DBSCAN, and TCRdist sequence similarity was added when clustering was performed within HLA-allele-positive subsets. Co-occurrence clustering excluded repertoires with fewer than 30,000 or more than 120,000 public chains, plus five with anomalous nucleotide sharing. TCRdb limited this immuneACCESS table to in-frame rearrangements with V and J called. A share of clones is missing; checked studies link under half to unresolved V genes, and the rest is unexplained. The V and J calls and clone size are taken from that table; D and trimming were inferred from the DNA. For this sample the table gives 200,000 to 250,000 clones, of which 76% were detected only once. Of the sample, 0.63% falls within the top ten clones.

This TCR derives from a man aged 18 to 30 in good health and CMV-seronegative. Sequenced sample: PBMCs. Here the chain combines TRBV19 and TRBJ1-2, with the D gene uncertain. The nucleotides are TGTGCCAGTAAGGCGGGCTATAACTATGGCTACACCTTC. Its coded protein is CASKAGYNYGYTF.